The rows below give T cell receptor beta chains drawn from one sample of a study of blood T cells in healthy people across ages. TCRdb passed the 5' RACE reads through MiXCR, listing each CDR3 protein once. The data hold under 1,000,000 distinct CDR3 sequences, with 46% observed a single time. The sequencing sample was made of blood. The receptors shown here come from a man at least 80 years old in good health. CDR3s include the opening cysteine and the closing phenylalanine or tryptophan. Each record gives: V gene, D gene, J gene, clone size, CDR3 DNA, CDR3 protein. The D gene is left open where the match is weak. A row's size may be missing; if present it is once, few, many or a size class.

>TRBV20-1|TRBD2|TRBJ2-1|few
TGCAGTGCTAGAGGTGGCGGGAGAGGGTACAATGAGCAGTTCTTC
CSARGGGRGYNEQFF
>TRBV12-3/TRBV12-4|TRBD1|TRBJ2-7|NA
TGTGCCAGCAGTGGGGACAGGGATTACTACGAGCAGTACTTC
CASSGDRDYYEQYF
>TRBV27|NA|TRBJ2-2|few
TGTGCCAGCAGTCCGTCCATCAGGGTCCCCGGGGAGCTGTTTTTT
CASSPSIRVPGELFF
>TRBV27|NA|TRBJ2-1|few
TGTGCCAGCAGCCCTCTCTCCGGGGGAACAACTAATGAGCAGTTCTTC
CASSPLSGGTTNEQFF
>TRBV6-6|TRBD2|TRBJ2-5|few
TGTGCCAGCAGTTATGGAGCGTCGGGGGGGAAAGAGACCCAGTACTTC
CASSYGASGGKETQYF
>TRBV20-1|TRBD1|TRBJ2-5|many
TGCAGTGCTGGTCCGCCGGGACAGATTGAAGAGACCCAGTACTTC
CSAGPPGQIEETQYF
>TRBV20-1|TRBD2|TRBJ2-7|NA
TGCAGTGCTAGAGATAATTGGAGCGGGAGCGACGAGCAGTACTTC
CSARDNWSGSDEQYF
>TRBV12-3/TRBV12-4|TRBD2|TRBJ2-1|NA
TGTGCCAGCAGTTTTTCTAGCGGGAGTAAAAGTAATGAGCAGTTCTTC
CASSFSSGSKSNEQFF
>TRBV28|NA|TRBJ1-2|few
TGTGCCAGCAGTCAGAAGCTGTCTAACTATGGCTACACCTTC
CASSQKLSNYGYTF
>TRBV3-1|TRBD2|TRBJ2-5|many
TGTGCCAGCAGCCGGCAACTAGCGGGAGGTCGAGAGACCCAGTACTTC
CASSRQLAGGRETQYF
>TRBV5-1|TRBD2|TRBJ2-3|NA
TGCGCCAGCAGATTGGACGGCGGGGGGACAGATACGCAGTATTTT
CASRLDGGGTDTQYF
>TRBV3-1|NA|TRBJ2-7|NA
TGTGCCAGCACCCCTACCCGAGCAGGGATGGCCTACGAGCAGTACTTC
CASTPTRAGMAYEQYF
>TRBV12-3/TRBV12-4|NA|TRBJ1-1|NA
TGTGCCAGCAGTGAAAGGGGGGCTTTGAACACTGAAGCTTTCTTT
CASSERGALNTEAFF
>TRBV28|TRBD1|TRBJ2-7|few
TGTGCCAGCAGTTCGCCGACAGGGTCCAACGAGCAGTACTTC
CASSSPTGSNEQYF
>TRBV20-1|TRBD2|TRBJ2-1|NA
TGCAGTGCTAGAGCTCCGCCGGGACTAGCGAGCAATGAGCAGTTCTTC
CSARAPPGLASNEQFF
>TRBV20-1|NA|TRBJ2-5|many
TGCAGTGCCTGGGGCAGGCAAGAGACCCAGTACTTC
CSAWGRQETQYF
>TRBV29-1|NA|TRBJ2-5|few
TGCAGCGTTTACAGCGGCGAGACCCAGTACTTC
CSVYSGETQYF
>TRBV20-1|TRBD2|TRBJ2-3|NA
TGCAGTGCTAGTGGGAGGGGCTCGGGGGTAGATACGCAGTATTTT
CSASGRGSGVDTQYF
>TRBV20-1|NA|TRBJ2-1|NA
TGCAGTGCTCAACGCCCAGCGGTCAGTGAGCAGTTCTTC
CSAQRPAVSEQFF
>TRBV6-2/TRBV6-3|TRBD2|TRBJ2-3|few
TGTGCCTCCTCCAGGGGCGCAGCGGGAGGGATTAGCACAGATACGCAGTATTTT
CASSRGAAGGISTDTQYF
>TRBV4-2|NA|TRBJ2-7|NA
TGTGCCAGCAGCCAAGACGCGGGGGCCCTCGGCACCTACGAGCAGTACTTC
CASSQDAGALGTYEQYF
>TRBV9|TRBD1|TRBJ1-5|once
TGTGCCAGCAGCTCAGACAGGGTTTGGCAGCCCCAGCATTTT
CASSSDRVWQPQHF
>TRBV5-6|TRBD1|TRBJ2-7|NA
TGTGCCAGCAGCCAGACCGGGACAGGACACTACGAGCAGTACTTC
CASSQTGTGHYEQYF
>TRBV7-9|NA|TRBJ2-1|NA
TGTGCCAGCAGCAAGGGGCCCGGAGGGGGCTACAATGAGCAGTTCTTC
CASSKGPGGGYNEQFF
>TRBV3-1|NA|TRBJ2-5|NA
TGTGCCAGCAGCCAATTCCGACGCTCGGAGCAAGAGACCCAGTACTTC
CASSQFRRSEQETQYF
>TRBV6-5|NA|TRBJ2-2|NA
TGTGCCAGCATTCCTACTCCAGGTGCCGGGGAGCTGTTTTTT
CASIPTPGAGELFF
>TRBV5-1|TRBD1|TRBJ2-1|few
TGCGCCAGCAGCTTGGGGGCCGGGACAGGGACCAACAATGAGCAGTTCTTC
CASSLGAGTGTNNEQFF
>TRBV24-1|TRBD2|TRBJ2-1|NA
TGTGCCACCAGAGTCGCTAGCGGTAACAATGAGCAGTTCTTC
CATRVASGNNEQFF
>TRBV29-1|NA|TRBJ2-5|NA
TGCAGCGCTGGGGCAGGGAGAGAGACCCAGTACTTC
CSAGAGRETQYF
>TRBV28|TRBD2|TRBJ2-3|few
TGTGCCAGCAGTTTCGGGGTAGCGGGATCCGCAGGTAGCACAGATACGCAGTATTTT
CASSFGVAGSAGSTDTQYF
>TRBV7-2|TRBD2|TRBJ2-3|NA
TGTGCCAGCAGCGGCAGCGGGATCAGCACAGATGCGCAGTATTTT
CASSGSGISTDAQYF
>TRBV6-2/TRBV6-3|NA|TRBJ2-4|few
TGTGCCAGCAGGTCTAGGGGAGATAAAAACATTCAGTACTTC
CASRSRGDKNIQYF
>TRBV18|NA|TRBJ2-2|NA
TGTGCCAGCTCACCCCGGCAGGGGAACACCGGGGAGCTGTTTTTT
CASSPRQGNTGELFF
>TRBV10-3|TRBD2|TRBJ2-5|NA
TGTGCCACGGGACTAGCGGGTAAAGAGCAGTACTTC
CATGLAGKEQYF
>TRBV9|TRBD2|TRBJ2-1|NA
TGTGCCAGCAGCCCCCGCGGGGGGCTATACAATGAGCAGTTCTTC
CASSPRGGLYNEQFF
>TRBV5-1|TRBD1|TRBJ2-5|few
TGCGCCAGCAGCTTGGCGCCGACAGGGCACCAAGAGACCCAGTACTTC
CASSLAPTGHQETQYF
>TRBV5-5|NA|TRBJ2-1|NA
TGTGCCAGCAGCTTGGTCGGACCTACCCCTATTGAGCAGTTCTTC
CASSLVGPTPIEQFF